Presented here are 5 T cell receptor beta chains from one specimen sequenced in a study of control samples from healthy donors and cancer patients. The assay was immunoSEQ multiplex PCR, and TCRdb's table has in-frame clones only and misses some. The sample contains roughly 79,000 clones, roughly 80% of which appear only once. Sequencing was done on a sample of blood. The receptors here all came from a man in his forties or fifties in good health.

V usage is TRBV30 and J usage is TRBJ1-1; D uncertain. CDR1 is GTSNPN, CDR2 SVGIG, per germline (reference sequence). This CDR3 is built from 13 residues. V was shortened by 2 bases and J by 4 bases, with 11 bases between the two germline ends. CDR3 loop: CAWSTTYGTEAFF. As DNA, the CDR3 is TGTGCCTGGAGTACAACTTACGGCACTGAAGCTTTCTTT.

The chain couples TRBV13 to TRBJ2-4; no clear D gene. The germline V and J ends were trimmed by 0 bases and 7 bases, with 10 bases remaining between them. There are 14 residues in the CDR3. Germline V gene data show CDR1 as PRHDT and CDR2 as FYEKMQ (reference sequence). In DNA, the CDR3 is TGTGCCAGCAGCTTAGGGAGGCACGGGAACATTCAGTACTTC. Protein product: CASSLGRHGNIQYF.

The V call is TRBV10-3, the J call TRBJ2-6, with D hard to call. This CDR3 has 16 amino acids. Germline-derived CDR1 and CDR2 are ENHRY and SYGVKD. V shed 4 bases and J shed 4 bases, with 14 bases lying between them. This chain's CDR3 is CAISGLTGRGANVLTF. CDR3 DNA sequence: TGTGCCATCAGTGGGTTGACCGGGCGAGGGGCCAACGTCCTGACTTTC.

The chain joins TRBV7-2 to TRBJ2-4; tentatively, D is TRBD1 (6 bases). Germline loops: CDR1 SGHTA, CDR2 FQGNSA. CDR3 length: 15 amino acids. Trimming stripped 6 bases from V and 7 bases from J, with 19 bases between. Written as DNA, the CDR3 is TGTGCCAGCAGTAGTGAAGGGACACTCGCCAACATTCAGTACTTC. Residues: CASSSEGTLANIQYF.

This sequence joins TRBV5-4 and TRBJ2-1, with D perhaps TRBD2 (6 bases). The CDR3 covers 15 residues. Germline loops: CDR1 SGHNT, CDR2 YYREEE (reference sequence). The V end was cut by 2 bases, the J end by 9 bases, with 18 bases between. The CDR3 DNA is TGTGCCAGCAGCTTAGGAGGGGAGCGTTTTGCTGAGCAGTTCTTC. Amino acid sequence: CASSLGGERFAEQFF. The variable domain in full, with the rest retrieved from reference TRBV5-4 and TRBJ2-1, is ETGVTQSPTHLIKTRGQQVTLRCSSQSGHNTVSWYQQALGQGPQFIFQYYREEENGRGNFPPRFSGLQFPNYSSELNVNALELDDSALYLCASSLGGERFAEQFFGPGTRLTVL.